Shown below are 20 T cell receptor beta chains from a single sample sequenced in a study of blood T cell repertoires in COVID-19. Profiling relied on immunoSEQ multiplex PCR, and the TCRdb table lists in-frame clones only, not all of them. Of approximately 200,000 clones detected, over 70% appear once; the ten largest clones hold roughly 17%. Sequenced: peripheral blood. These receptors all come from a man aged 55-75 years with active or convalescent COVID-19.

The chain employs TRBV6-5 and TRBJ1-2; maybe TRBD1 (6 bases). The CDR3 length is 14 residues. The V and J ends lost 1 base and 4 bases respectively, with 10 bases between them. From germline, CDR1 is MNHEY and CDR2 SVGAGI. In DNA, the CDR3 is TGTGCCAGCAGTTACTTTGGACAGCCCTATGGCTACACCTTC. This gives the protein CASSYFGQPYGYTF.

DNA for the CDR3: TGCGCCAGCAGCTTGAACGCGCGGGAGGGCTGGGAGACCCAGTACTTC. Translation: CASSLNAREGWETQYF. This sequence joins TRBV5-1 and TRBJ2-5; 9 bases align to TRBD2. V gave up 1 base and J gave up 5 bases; unmatched junction bases: 9. From germline, CDR1 is SGHRS and CDR2 YFSETQ. The CDR3 length is 16 residues.

This chain uses TRBV11-3 with TRBJ1-1; D unresolved. The length of the CDR3 is 13 residues. Germline V lookup: CDR1 SGHNT, CDR2 YENEEA. V lost 5 bases and J 1 base, leaving 8 bases between the germline ends. Written as DNA, the CDR3 is TGTGCCAGCAGCCCTGACAAGAACACTGAAGCTTTCTTT. Protein sequence: CASSPDKNTEAFF.

This clone occurred many times. This chain links TRBV18 with TRBJ1-4, with D tentatively TRBD1 (5 bases). V gave up 3 bases and J gave up 7 bases, with 9 bases separating them. Germline assignment: CDR1 KGHSH and CDR2 LQKENI. CDR3 size: 13 residues. CDR3 coding DNA: TGTGCCAGCTCACCGACAGTATCTGAAAAACTGTTTTTT. Translation gives CASSPTVSEKLFF. The whole variable domain, remainder taken from reference TRBV18 and TRBJ1-4, is NAGVMQNPRHLVRRRGQEARLRCSPMKGHSHVYWYRQLPEEGLKFMVYLQKENIIDESGMPKERFSAEFPKEGPSILRIQQVVRGDSAAYFCASSPTVSEKLFFGSGTQLSVL.

The CDR3 region has the DNA TGTGCCAGCAGTTTATTCGTGGGAGGGCTGGGGAACACTGAAGCTTTCTTT. It translates to CASSLFVGGLGNTEAFF. The V call is TRBV27, the J call TRBJ1-1, with D uncertain. V gave up 1 base and J gave up 1 base, with 16 bases separating them. This CDR3 has 17 amino acids. Germline V CDR1 and CDR2: MNHEY, SMNVEV (reference sequence).

This chain joins TRBV3-1 (or the pseudogene TRBV3-2) and TRBJ2-7; 7 bases fit TRBD2. CDR3 length: 11 amino acids. Germline V gene sequence: CDR1 LGHDT, CDR2 YNNKEL (reference sequence). V shed 10 bases, J shed 5 bases, and the junction held 5 bases outside the gene matches. CDR3 loop: CATGGYNEQYF. CDR3 nucleotides: TGTGCCACCGGGGGGTATAACGAGCAGTACTTC.

This clone was detected a few times. The J gene is TRBJ2-7, the V gene TRBV28, with 12 bases that match TRBD2. V lost 7 bases to trimming and J lost 4 bases; unmatched junction nucleotides: 11. CDR3 length equals 16 residues. Germline V gives CDR1 MDHEN, CDR2 SYDVKM. CDR3 sequence reads: CASTRVLTSGSYEQYF. The CDR3 nucleotides read TGTGCCAGCACCCGCGTACTGACTAGCGGGAGTTACGAGCAGTACTTC. The variable domain in full, with the rest retrieved from reference TRBV28 and TRBJ2-7, is DVKVTQSSRYLVKRTGEKVFLECVQDMDHENMFWYRQDPGLGLRLIYFSYDVKMKEKGDIPEGYSVSREKKERFSLILESASTNQTSMYLCASTRVLTSGSYEQYFGPGTRLTVT.

This rearrangement joins TRBV2 to TRBJ2-5; TRBD1 matches 9 bases. This CDR3 contains 14 residues. The J segment lost 5 bases and the V segment lost 3 bases, leaving 4 bases of the junction unmatched. Germline V lookup: CDR1 SNHLY, CDR2 FYNNEI. CDR3 residues: CASSEDRGFETQYF. Written as DNA, the CDR3 is TGTGCCAGCAGTGAGGACAGGGGCTTCGAGACCCAGTACTTC.

The chain employs TRBV11-3 and TRBJ2-3; TRBD2 matches at 7 bases. The CDR3 consists of 16 residues. V lost 5 bases, J lost 2 bases, and 10 bases stayed unmatched. Germline V gives CDR1 SGHNT, CDR2 YENEEA. The CDR3 protein is CASSQRTAGDTDTQYF. The CDR3 nucleotides read TGTGCCAGCAGCCAACGGACCGCGGGGGACACAGATACGCAGTATTTT.

V is TRBV7-2 and J is TRBJ2-2; 11 nucleotides match TRBD1. Germline V gene lookup returns CDR1 SGHTA and CDR2 FQGNSA. After removal of 5 bases from V and 5 bases from J, the junction contained 10 bases not matched to a gene. The CDR3 is 17 residues long. DNA of the CDR3: TGTGCCAGCAGCATCGGACAGGGGGCTCAATCGACCGGGGAGCTGTTTTTT. Protein sequence: CASSIGQGAQSTGELFF.

This clone appeared once. This chain joins TRBV5-1 and TRBJ2-5; 7 positions match TRBD1. The CDR3 has 13 amino acids. Germline assignment: CDR1 SGHRS and CDR2 YFSETQ. The J segment lost 3 bases and the V segment lost 4 bases, leaving 3 bases of the junction unmatched. The CDR3 bases are TGCGCCAGCAGCGCCGGGACAGAAGAGACCCAGTACTTC. Translated, it gives CASSAGTEETQYF.

This clone was seen many times. Other DNA variants within this sample encode the same CDR3. V is TRBV19 and J is TRBJ2-5; 7 nucleotides agree with TRBD2. Germline trimming cut 9 bases from V and 1 base from J; bases unmatched to any gene: 2. Germline V gene data show CDR1 as LNHDA and CDR2 as SQIVND (reference sequence). CDR3 size: 12 residues. CDR3 DNA sequence: TGTGCCAGCGGGAGGATCCAAGAGACCCAGTACTTC. Its translation: CASGRIQETQYF. Variable domain in full (rest from reference TRBV19 and TRBJ2-5): DGGITQSPKYLFRKEGQNVTLSCEQNLNHDAMYWYRQDPGQGLRLIYYSQIVNDFQKGDIAEGYSVSREKKESFPLTVTSAQKNPTAFYLCASGRIQETQYFGPGTRLLVL.

Here the CDR3 DNA reads TGTGCCAGCAGCGTAGAACAGGGCCGGCGAGAGACCCAGTACTTC. Its protein product is CASSVEQGRRETQYF. The chain is built from TRBV9 and TRBJ2-5; weak D call: TRBD1 (6 bases). V gave up 0 bases and J gave up 4 bases, with 13 bases separating them. Germline V gene data show CDR1 as SGDLS and CDR2 as YYNGEE. The CDR3 length is 15 residues.

This chain links TRBV19 with TRBJ1-1, with D possibly matching TRBD1 (5 bases). Trimming left V 3 bases short and J 3 bases short, with 11 bases between. Germline loops: CDR1 LNHDA, CDR2 SQIVND (reference sequence). CDR3 length: 14 residues. CDR3 bases: TGTGCCAGTAGTATTGACAGCAGGTACACTGAAGCTTTCTTT. Its protein product is CASSIDSRYTEAFF.

The chain is built from TRBV30 and TRBJ1-1; no firm D call. Germline V CDR1 and CDR2: GTSNPN, SVGIG (reference sequence). This CDR3 comprises 14 residues. Trimming stripped 0 bases from V and 7 bases from J, with 15 bases between. Here the CDR3 reads CAWSVRKGANEAFF. The DNA of the CDR3 is TGTGCCTGGAGTGTACGGAAGGGAGCGAATGAAGCTTTCTTT.

The V gene is TRBV9, the J gene TRBJ2-3, with D hard to call. In germline, CDR1 is SGDLS, CDR2 YYNGEE. The CDR3 runs 14 residues. The V end lost 0 bases, the J end lost 3 bases, and 8 bases lay between the germline ends. The CDR3 DNA follows: TGTGCCAGCAGCGTAGCTGGGCAGACAGATACGCAGTATTTT. This translates into CASSVAGQTDTQYF.

The chain combines TRBV28 with TRBJ2-6; a weak D match, TRBD2 (5 bases). V was trimmed by 11 bases and J by 0 bases, leaving 14 bases between them. Per the germline V gene, CDR1 is MDHEN and CDR2 is SYDVKM. The CDR3 is made up of 15 amino acids. The CDR3 coding sequence is TGTGCCTCCCGGGGAGTGATCTCTGGGGCCAACGTCCTGACTTTC. Its translation: CASRGVISGANVLTF.

This clone has more than one count but fewer than ten. This chain joins TRBV7-6 and TRBJ2-5; possibly TRBD2 for D (5 bases). Between the trimmed V and J ends, which lost 0 bases and 1 base, there was a span of 12 bases. CDR1 is SGHVS, CDR2 FNYEAQ, per germline. There are 16 residues in the CDR3. CDR3 DNA: TGTGCCAGCAGCTTAGCCGGGATAGGATTCCAAGAGACCCAGTACTTC. Its translation: CASSLAGIGFQETQYF.

The gene calls are TRBV9 and TRBJ2-7, with 10 bases that match TRBD2. The CDR3 length is 15 residues. Germline V gene lookup returns CDR1 SGDLS and CDR2 YYNGEE. Trimming removed 3 bases from V and 3 bases from J; junction bases left unmatched: 6. CDR3 in DNA: TGTGCCAGCAGCGCCACCGGGACTAGCGTCTACGAGCAGTACTTC. It codes for CASSATGTSVYEQYF.

The chain recombines TRBV27 with TRBJ1-4; possibly TRBD1 for D (6 bases). The germline V gene encodes CDR1 MNHEY and CDR2 SMNVEV (reference sequence). The CDR3 is 17 amino acids. Trimming pared 4 bases from V and 8 bases from J, leaving 23 bases between. This CDR3 is CASSSSLWGGAEEKLFF. The CDR3 DNA sequence: TGTGCCAGCAGTTCCTCTCTTTGGGGGGGGGCCGAGGAAAAACTGTTTTTT.